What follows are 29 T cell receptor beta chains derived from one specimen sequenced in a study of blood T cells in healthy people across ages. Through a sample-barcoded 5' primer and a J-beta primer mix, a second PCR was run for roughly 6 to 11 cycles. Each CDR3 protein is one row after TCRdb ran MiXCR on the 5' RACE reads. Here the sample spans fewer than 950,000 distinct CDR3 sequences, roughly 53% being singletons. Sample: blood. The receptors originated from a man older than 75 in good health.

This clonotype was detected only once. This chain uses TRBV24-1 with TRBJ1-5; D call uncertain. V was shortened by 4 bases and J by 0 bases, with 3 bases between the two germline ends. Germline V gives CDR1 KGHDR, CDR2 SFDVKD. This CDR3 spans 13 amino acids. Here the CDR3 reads CATSEYSNQPQHF. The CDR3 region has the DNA TGTGCCACCAGTGAGTATAGCAATCAGCCCCAGCATTTT.

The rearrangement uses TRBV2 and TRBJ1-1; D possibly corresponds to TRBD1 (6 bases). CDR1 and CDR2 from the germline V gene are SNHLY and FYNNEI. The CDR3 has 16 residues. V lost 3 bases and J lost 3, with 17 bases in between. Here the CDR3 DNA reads TGTGCCAGCAGTGATCCGGCAGGGGACACCTACACTGAAGCTTTCTTT. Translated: CASSDPAGDTYTEAFF.

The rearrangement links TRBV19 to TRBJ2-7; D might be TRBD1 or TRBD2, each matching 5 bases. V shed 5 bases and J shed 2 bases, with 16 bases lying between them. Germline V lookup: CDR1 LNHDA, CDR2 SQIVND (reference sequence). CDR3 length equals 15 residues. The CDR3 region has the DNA TGTGCCAGTAGTCCCGGGACGGAATACACCTACGAGCAGTACTTC. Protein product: CASSPGTEYTYEQYF. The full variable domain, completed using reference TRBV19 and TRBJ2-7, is DGGITQSPKYLFRKEGQNVTLSCEQNLNHDAMYWYRQDPGQGLRLIYYSQIVNDFQKGDIAEGYSVSREKKESFPLTVTSAQKNPTAFYLCASSPGTEYTYEQYFGPGTRLTVT.

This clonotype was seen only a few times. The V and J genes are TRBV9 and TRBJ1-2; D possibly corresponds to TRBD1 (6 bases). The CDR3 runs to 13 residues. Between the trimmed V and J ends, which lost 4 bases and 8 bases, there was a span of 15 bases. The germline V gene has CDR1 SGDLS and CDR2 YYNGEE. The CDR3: CASSPTDGTGYTF. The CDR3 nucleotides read TGTGCCAGCAGCCCGACCGATGGGACAGGCTACACCTTC.

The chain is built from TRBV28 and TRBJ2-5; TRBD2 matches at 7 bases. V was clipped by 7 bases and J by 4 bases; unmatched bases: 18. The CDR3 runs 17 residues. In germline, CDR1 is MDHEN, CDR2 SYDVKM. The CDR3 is CASKGLVGAVLGETQYF. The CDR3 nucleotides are TGTGCCAGCAAAGGACTAGTGGGAGCTGTCTTGGGAGAGACCCAGTACTTC.

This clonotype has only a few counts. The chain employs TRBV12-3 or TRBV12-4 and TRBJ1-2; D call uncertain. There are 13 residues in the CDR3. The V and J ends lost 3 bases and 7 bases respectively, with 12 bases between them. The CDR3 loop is CASSFGQGGGYTF. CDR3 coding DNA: TGTGCCAGCAGTTTCGGTCAAGGAGGTGGCTACACCTTC.

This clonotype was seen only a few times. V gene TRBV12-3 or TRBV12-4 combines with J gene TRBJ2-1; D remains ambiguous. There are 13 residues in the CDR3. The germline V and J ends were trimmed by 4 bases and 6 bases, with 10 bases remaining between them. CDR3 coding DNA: TGTGCCAGCAGTTCGAGCCCTCGCAATGAGCAGTTCTTC. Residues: CASSSSPRNEQFF.

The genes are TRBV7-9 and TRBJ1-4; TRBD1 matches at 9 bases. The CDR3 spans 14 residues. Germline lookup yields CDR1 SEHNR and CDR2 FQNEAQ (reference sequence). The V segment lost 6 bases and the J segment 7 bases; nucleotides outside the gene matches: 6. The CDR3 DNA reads TGTGCCAGCAGGACAGGGACAGGGACTGAAAAACTGTTTTTT. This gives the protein CASRTGTGTEKLFF.

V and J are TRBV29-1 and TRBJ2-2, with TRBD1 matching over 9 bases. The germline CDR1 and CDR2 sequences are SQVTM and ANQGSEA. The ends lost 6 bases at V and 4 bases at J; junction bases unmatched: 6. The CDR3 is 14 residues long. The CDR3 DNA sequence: TGCAGCGTATCTAGGACAGGGGTCACCGGGGAGCTGTTTTTT. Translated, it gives CSVSRTGVTGELFF.

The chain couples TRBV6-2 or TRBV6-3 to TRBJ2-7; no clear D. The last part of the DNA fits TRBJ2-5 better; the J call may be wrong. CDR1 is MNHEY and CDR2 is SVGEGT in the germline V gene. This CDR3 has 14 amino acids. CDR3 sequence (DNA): TGTGCCAGCGGCCGTGGTGGACCCCAAGAGACCCAGTACTTC. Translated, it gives CASGRGGPQETQYF.

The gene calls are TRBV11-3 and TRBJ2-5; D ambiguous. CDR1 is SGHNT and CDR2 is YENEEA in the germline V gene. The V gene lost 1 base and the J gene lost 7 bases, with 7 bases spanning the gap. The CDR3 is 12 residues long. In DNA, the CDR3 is TGTGCCAGCAGCTTAGGCCCCGGGACCCAGTACTTC. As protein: CASSLGPGTQYF.

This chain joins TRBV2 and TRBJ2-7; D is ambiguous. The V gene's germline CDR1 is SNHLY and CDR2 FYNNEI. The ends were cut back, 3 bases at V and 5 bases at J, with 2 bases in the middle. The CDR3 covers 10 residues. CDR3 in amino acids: CASSENEQYF. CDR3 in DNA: TGTGCCAGCAGTGAGAACGAGCAGTACTTC.

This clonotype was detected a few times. The DNA of the CDR3 is TGTGCCAGCAGCCAGTTGGGCAGGGGCGGCTACACCTTC. Encoded protein: CASSQLGRGGYTF. J is TRBJ1-2 and V is TRBV2; the D gene is possibly TRBD1 (6 bases). The CDR3 is 13 amino acids. Germline loops: CDR1 SNHLY, CDR2 FYNNEI. Between the trimmed V and J ends, which lost 6 bases and 8 bases, there was a span of 16 bases. Together with reference TRBV2 and TRBJ1-2, the CDR3 gives the full variable domain: EPEVTQTPSHQVTQMGQEVILRCVPISNHLYFYWYRQILGQKVEFLVSFYNNEISEKSEIFDDQFSVERPDGSNFTLKIRSTKLEDSAMYFCASSQLGRGGYTFGSGTRLTVV.

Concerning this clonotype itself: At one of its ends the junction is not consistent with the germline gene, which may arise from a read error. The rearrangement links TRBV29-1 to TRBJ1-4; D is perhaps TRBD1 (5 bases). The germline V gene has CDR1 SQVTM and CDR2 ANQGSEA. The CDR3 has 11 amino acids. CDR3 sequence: CGVGSGQQLFF. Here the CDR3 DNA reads TGCGGCGTTGGATCAGGGCAACAACTGTTTTTT. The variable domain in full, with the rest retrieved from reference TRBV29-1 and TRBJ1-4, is SAVISQKPSRDICQRGTSLTIQCQVDSQVTMMFWYRQQPGQSLTLIATANQGSEATYESGFVIDKFPISRPNLTFSTLTVSNMSPEDSSIYLCGVGSGQQLFFGSGTQLSVL.

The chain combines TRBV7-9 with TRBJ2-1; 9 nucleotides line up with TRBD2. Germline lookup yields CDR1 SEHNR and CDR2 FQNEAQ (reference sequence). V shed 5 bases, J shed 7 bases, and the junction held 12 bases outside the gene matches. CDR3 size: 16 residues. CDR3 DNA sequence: TGTGCCAGCAGCACCCCAGGGGCGGGGGGGCCGAATGAGCAGTTCTTC. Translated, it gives CASSTPGAGGPNEQFF.

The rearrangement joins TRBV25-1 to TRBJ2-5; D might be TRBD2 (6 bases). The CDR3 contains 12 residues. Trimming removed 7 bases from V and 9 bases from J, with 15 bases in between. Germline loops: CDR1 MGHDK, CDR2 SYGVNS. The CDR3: CASTRDFQAQYF. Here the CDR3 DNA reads TGTGCCAGCACCAGGGACTTTCAGGCCCAGTACTTC.

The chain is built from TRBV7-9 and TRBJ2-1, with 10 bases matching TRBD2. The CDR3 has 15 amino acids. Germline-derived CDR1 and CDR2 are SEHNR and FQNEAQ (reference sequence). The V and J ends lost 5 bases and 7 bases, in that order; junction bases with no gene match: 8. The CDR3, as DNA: TGTGCCAGCAGCCGGAGGACTAGCGGACCTAATGAGCAGTTCTTC. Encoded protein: CASSRRTSGPNEQFF.

CDR3 residues: CASSFRDRGETQYF. CDR3 sequence (DNA): TGCGCCAGCAGCTTCCGGGACAGGGGCGAGACCCAGTACTTC. V and J are TRBV5-1 and TRBJ2-4, with 10 bases fitting TRBD1. The end of the DNA is better explained by TRBJ2-5, so the J call may be wrong. Germline V gene lookup returns CDR1 SGHRS and CDR2 YFSETQ. This CDR3 contains 14 residues.

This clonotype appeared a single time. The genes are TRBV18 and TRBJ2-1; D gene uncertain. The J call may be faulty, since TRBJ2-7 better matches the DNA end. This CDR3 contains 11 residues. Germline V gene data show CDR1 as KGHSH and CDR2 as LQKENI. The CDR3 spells CASAEYNEQYF. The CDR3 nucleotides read TGTGCCAGCGCAGAATACAATGAGCAGTACTTC.

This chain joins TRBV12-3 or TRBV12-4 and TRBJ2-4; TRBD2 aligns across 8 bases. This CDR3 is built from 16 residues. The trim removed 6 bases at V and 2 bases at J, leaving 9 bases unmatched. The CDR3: CASSREGRGSKNIQYF. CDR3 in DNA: TGTGCCAGCAGCCGGGAGGGGAGGGGTTCCAAAAACATTCAGTACTTC.

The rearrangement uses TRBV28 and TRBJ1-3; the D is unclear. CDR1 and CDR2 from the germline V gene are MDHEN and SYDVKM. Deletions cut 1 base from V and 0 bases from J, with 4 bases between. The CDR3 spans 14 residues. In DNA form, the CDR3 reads TGTGCCAGCAGTTTATTCAGCTCTGGAAACACCATATATTTT. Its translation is CASSLFSSGNTIYF.

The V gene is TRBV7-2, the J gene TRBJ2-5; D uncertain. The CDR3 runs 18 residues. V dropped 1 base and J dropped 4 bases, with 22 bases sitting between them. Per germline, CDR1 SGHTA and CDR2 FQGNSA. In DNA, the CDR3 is TGTGCCAGCAGCTTAGATGCTGTCGTCCCTGTTAGAGGAGAGACCCAGTACTTC. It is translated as CASSLDAVVPVRGETQYF.

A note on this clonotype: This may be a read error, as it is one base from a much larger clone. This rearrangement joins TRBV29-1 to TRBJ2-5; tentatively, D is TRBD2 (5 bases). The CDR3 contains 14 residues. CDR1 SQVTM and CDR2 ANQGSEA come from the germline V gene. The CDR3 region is CSIDRGPNQETQYF. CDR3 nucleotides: TGCAGCATTGATAGAGGGCCTAACCAAGAGACCCAGTACTTC.

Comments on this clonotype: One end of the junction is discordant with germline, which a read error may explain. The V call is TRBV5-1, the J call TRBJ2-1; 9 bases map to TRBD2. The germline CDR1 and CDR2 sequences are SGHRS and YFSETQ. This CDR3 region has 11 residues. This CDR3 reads CASNGAGGQFF. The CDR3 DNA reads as TGTGCCAGCAACGGAGCGGGAGGGCAGTTCTTC.

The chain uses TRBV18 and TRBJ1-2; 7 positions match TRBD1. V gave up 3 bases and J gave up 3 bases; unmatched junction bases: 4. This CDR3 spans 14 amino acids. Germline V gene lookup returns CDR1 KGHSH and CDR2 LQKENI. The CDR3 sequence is CASSPGQSDYGYTF. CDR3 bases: TGTGCCAGCTCACCGGGACAGTCAGACTATGGCTACACCTTC.

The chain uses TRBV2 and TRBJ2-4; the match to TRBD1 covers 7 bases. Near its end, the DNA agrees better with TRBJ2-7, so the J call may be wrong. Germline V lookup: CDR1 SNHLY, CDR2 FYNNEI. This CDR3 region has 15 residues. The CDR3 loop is CASSTLPRQGGEQYF. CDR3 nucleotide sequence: TGTGCCAGCAGCACCCTACCTAGACAGGGTGGCGAGCAGTACTTC.

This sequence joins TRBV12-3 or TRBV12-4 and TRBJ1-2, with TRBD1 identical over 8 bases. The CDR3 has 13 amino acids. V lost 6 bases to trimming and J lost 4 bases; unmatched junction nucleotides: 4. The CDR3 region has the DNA TGTGCCAGCAGCGGCGGGACAGGCTATGGCTACACCTTC. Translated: CASSGGTGYGYTF.

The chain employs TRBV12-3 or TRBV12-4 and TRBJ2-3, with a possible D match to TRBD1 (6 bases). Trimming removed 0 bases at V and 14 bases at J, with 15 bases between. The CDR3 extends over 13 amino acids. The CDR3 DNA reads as TGTGCCAGCAGTTTAGCGGAAGGGGGATACGCGTATTTT. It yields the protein CASSLAEGGYAYF.

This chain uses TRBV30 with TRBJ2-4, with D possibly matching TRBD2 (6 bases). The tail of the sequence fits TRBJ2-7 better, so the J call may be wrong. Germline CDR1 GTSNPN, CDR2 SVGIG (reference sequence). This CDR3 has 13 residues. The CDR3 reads CAWSVTSSDEQYF. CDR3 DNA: TGTGCCTGGAGTGTAACTAGCAGTGACGAGCAGTACTTC.